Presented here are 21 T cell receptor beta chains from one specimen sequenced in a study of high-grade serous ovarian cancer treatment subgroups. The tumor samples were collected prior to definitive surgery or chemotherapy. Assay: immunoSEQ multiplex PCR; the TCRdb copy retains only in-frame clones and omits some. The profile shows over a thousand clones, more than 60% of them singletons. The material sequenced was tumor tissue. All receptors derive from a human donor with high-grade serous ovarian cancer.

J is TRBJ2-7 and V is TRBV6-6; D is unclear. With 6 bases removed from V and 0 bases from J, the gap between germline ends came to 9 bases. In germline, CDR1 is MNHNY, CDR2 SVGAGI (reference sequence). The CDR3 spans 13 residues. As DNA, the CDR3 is TGTGCCAGCAGCCTAGGGCCCTCCTACGAGCAGTACTTC. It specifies CASSLGPSYEQYF.

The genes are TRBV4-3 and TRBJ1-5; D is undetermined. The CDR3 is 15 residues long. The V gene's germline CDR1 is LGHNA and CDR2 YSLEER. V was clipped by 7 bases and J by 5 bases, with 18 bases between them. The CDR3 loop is CASTMEMGSDQPQHF. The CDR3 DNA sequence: TGCGCCAGCACCATGGAAATGGGGTCCGATCAGCCCCAGCATTTT.

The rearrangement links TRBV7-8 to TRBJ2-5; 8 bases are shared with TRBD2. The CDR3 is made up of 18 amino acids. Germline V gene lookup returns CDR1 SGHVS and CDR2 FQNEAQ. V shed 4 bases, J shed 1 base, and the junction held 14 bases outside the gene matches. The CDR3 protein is CASSSHLWERGTQETQYF. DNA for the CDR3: TGTGCCAGCAGCTCACACCTTTGGGAGCGGGGGACCCAAGAGACCCAGTACTTC. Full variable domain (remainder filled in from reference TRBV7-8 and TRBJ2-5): GAGVSQSPRYKVAKRGQDVALRCDPISGHVSLFWYQQALGQGPEFLTYFQNEAQLDKSGLPSDRFFAERPEGSVSTLKIQRTQQEDSAVYLCASSSHLWERGTQETQYFGPGTRLLVL.

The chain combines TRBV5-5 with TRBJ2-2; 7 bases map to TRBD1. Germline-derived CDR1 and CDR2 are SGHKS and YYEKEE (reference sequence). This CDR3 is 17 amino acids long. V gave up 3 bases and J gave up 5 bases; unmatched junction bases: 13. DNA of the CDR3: TGTGCCAGCAGCTCCCGGGGACAGAGGACGTGGACCGGGGAGCTGTTTTTT. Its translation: CASSSRGQRTWTGELFF.

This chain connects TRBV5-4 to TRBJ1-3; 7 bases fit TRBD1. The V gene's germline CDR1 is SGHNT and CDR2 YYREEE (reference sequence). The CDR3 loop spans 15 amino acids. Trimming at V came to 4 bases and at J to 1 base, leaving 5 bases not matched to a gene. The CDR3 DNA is TGTGCCAGCAGCGAGGGACAGTATTCTGGAAACACCATATATTTT. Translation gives CASSEGQYSGNTIYF.

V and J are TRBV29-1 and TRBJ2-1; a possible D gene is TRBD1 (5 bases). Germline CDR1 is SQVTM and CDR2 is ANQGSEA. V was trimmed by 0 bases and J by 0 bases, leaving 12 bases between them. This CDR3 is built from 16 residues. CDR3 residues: CSVEDPGFSSYNEQFF. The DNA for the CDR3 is TGCAGCGTTGAAGATCCAGGGTTTAGCTCCTACAATGAGCAGTTCTTC.

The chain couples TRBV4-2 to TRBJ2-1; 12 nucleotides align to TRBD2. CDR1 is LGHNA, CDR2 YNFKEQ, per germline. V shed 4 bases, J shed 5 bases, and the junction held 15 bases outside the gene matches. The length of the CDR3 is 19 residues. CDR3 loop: CASSPSWASGGAFDNEQFF. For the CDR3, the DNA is TGTGCCAGCAGCCCGAGTTGGGCTAGCGGGGGGGCTTTCGACAATGAGCAGTTCTTC.

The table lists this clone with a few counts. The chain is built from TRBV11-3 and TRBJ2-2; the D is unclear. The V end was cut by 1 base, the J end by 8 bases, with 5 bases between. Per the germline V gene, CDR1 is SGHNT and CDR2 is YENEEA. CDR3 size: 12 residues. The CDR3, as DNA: TGTGCCAGCAGCTTAGTCCTAGGGGAGCTGTTTTTT. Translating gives CASSLVLGELFF.

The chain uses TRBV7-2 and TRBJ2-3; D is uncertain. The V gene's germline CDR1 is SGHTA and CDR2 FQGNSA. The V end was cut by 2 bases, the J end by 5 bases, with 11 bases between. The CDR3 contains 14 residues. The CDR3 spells CASSLRAEEDTQYF. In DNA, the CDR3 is TGTGCCAGCAGCTTACGGGCAGAGGAAGATACGCAGTATTTT. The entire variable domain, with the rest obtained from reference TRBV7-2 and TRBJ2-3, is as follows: GAGVSQSPSNKVTEKGKDVELRCDPISGHTALYWYRQSLGQGLEFLIYFQGNSAPDKSGLPSDRFSAERTGGSVSTLTIQRTQQEDSAVYLCASSLRAEEDTQYFGPGTRLTVL.

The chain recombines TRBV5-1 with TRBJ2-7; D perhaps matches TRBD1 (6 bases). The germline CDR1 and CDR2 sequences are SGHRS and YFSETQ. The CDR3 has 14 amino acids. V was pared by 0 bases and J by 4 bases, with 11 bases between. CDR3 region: CASSLEGEGYEQYF. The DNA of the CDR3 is TGCGCCAGCAGCTTGGAGGGGGAAGGGTACGAGCAGTACTTC.

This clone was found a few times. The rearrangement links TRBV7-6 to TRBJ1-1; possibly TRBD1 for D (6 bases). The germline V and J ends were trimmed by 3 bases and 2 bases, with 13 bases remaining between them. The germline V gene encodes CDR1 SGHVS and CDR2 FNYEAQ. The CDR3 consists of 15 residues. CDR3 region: CASSFGGGLNTEAFF. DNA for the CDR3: TGTGCCAGCAGCTTTGGGGGCGGCTTAAACACTGAAGCTTTCTTT. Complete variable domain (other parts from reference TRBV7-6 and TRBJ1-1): GAGVSQSPRYKVTKRGQDVALRCDPISGHVSLYWYRQALGQGPEFLTYFNYEAQQDKSGLPNDRFSAERPEGSISTLTIQRTEQRDSAMYRCASSFGGGLNTEAFFGQGTRLTVV.

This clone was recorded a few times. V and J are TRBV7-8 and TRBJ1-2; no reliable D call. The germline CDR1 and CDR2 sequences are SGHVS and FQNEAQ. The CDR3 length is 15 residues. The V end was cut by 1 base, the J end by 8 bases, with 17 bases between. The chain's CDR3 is CASSLVVSPVFGYTF. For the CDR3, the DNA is TGTGCCAGCAGCTTAGTCGTATCGCCAGTCTTCGGCTACACCTTC. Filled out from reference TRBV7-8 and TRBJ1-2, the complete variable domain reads GAGVSQSPRYKVAKRGQDVALRCDPISGHVSLFWYQQALGQGPEFLTYFQNEAQLDKSGLPSDRFFAERPEGSVSTLKIQRTQQEDSAVYLCASSLVVSPVFGYTFGSGTRLTVV.

The CDR3 DNA is TGTGCCAGTAGTATAGTCCCCGAAAACACTGAAGCTTTCTTT. Translated, it gives CASSIVPENTEAFF. The chain combines TRBV19 with TRBJ1-1, with no clear D. The CDR3 loop spans 14 amino acids. V lost 1 base, J lost 2 bases, and 8 bases lay in between. CDR1 and CDR2 from the germline V gene are LNHDA and SQIVND (reference sequence).

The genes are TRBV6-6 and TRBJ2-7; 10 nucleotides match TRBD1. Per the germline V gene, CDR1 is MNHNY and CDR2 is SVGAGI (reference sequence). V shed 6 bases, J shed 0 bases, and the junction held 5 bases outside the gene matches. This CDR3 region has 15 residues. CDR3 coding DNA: TGTGCCAGCAGCTATGGACAGGGGGTCTCCTACGAGCAGTACTTC. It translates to CASSYGQGVSYEQYF.

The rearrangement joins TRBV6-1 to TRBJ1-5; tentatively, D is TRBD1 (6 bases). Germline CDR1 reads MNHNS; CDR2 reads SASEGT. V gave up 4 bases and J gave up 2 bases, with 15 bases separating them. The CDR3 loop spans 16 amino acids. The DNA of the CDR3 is TGTGCCAGCAGTGTGGTGGGGGCGAATCGCAATCAGCCCCAGCATTTT. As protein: CASSVVGANRNQPQHF.

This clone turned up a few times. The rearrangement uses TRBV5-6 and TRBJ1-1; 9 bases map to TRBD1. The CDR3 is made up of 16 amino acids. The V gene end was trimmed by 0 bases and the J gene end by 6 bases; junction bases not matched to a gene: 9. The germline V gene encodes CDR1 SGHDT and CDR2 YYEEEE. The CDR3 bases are TGTGCCAGCAGCTTGGGGACAGGGGCGCTTCTTGCTGAAGCTTTCTTT. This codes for CASSLGTGALLAEAFF.

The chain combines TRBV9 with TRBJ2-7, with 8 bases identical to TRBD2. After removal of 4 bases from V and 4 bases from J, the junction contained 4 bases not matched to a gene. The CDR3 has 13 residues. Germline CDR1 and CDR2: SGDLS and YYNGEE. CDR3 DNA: TGTGCCAGCAGCCCGGGGGGGTGGTACGAGCAGTACTTC. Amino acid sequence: CASSPGGWYEQYF.

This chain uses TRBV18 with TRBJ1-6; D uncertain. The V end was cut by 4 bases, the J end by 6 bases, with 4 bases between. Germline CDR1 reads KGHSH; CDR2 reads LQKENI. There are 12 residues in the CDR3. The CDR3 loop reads CASSQSNSPLHF. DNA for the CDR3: TGTGCCAGCTCACAGAGTAATTCACCCCTCCACTTT.

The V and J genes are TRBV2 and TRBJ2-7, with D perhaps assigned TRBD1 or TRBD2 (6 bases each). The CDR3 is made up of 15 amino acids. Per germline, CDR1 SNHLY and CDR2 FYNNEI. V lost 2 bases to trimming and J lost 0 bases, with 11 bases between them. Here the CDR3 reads CASSERGPHSYEQYF. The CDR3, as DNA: TGTGCCAGCAGTGAACGGGGGCCGCACTCCTACGAGCAGTACTTC.

This chain's CDR3 is CASSYSRGVGGETQYF. The CDR3 DNA reads as TGTGCCAGCAGTTACTCGAGGGGGGTAGGTGGAGAGACCCAGTACTTC. The rearrangement links TRBV6-5 to TRBJ2-5; possibly TRBD1 or TRBD2 for D (6 bases each). Per germline, CDR1 MNHEY and CDR2 SVGAGI. The V gene lost 0 bases and the J gene lost 4 bases, with 15 bases spanning the gap. The CDR3 has 16 residues.

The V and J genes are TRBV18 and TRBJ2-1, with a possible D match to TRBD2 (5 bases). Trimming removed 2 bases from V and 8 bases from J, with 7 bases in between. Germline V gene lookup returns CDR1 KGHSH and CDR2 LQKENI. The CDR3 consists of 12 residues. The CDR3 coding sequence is TGTGCCAGCTCACCAGGCGGGCATGAGCAGTTCTTC. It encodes CASSPGGHEQFF.